A selection of T cell receptor beta chains follows, all from one sample in a study of Graves' ophthalmopathy and Graves' hyperthyroidism. TCRdb ran MiXCR on the multiplex PCR reads and lists one entry per CDR3 protein. The table lists about 660,000 distinct CDR3 sequences, more than 40% of them singletons, with roughly 3.5% in the top ten. The sequencing input was peripheral blood. These receptors were taken from an adult man with Graves' ophthalmopathy. Each CDR3 is given with its conserved first and last residue. Each record gives: clone size, V gene, J gene, D gene, CDR3 protein, CDR3 DNA. D genes are given only for firm matches. For some rows the clone size is stated as once, few or many, or as a class when expanded; others skip it.

>-|TRBV20-1|TRBJ2-2|-
CSATTGELFF
TGCAGTGCCACTACCGGGGAGCTGTTTTTT
>many|TRBV24-1|TRBJ1-5|-
CATSEGTRPNQPQHF
TGTGCCACCAGTGAGGGGACGCGCCCGAATCAGCCCCAGCATTTT
>many|TRBV10-3|TRBJ2-7|-
CAISKDSVYEQYF
TGTGCCATCAGCAAGGACAGTGTCTACGAGCAGTACTTC
>-|TRBV7-9|TRBJ1-2|-
CASSFEGGIGGYGYTF
TGTGCCAGCAGCTTCGAGGGGGGGATCGGGGGCTATGGCTACACCTTC
>-|TRBV9|TRBJ2-7|TRBD1
CASSPRGTGAYEQYF
TGTGCCAGCAGCCCAAGGGGGACAGGGGCCTACGAGCAGTACTTC
>many|TRBV29-1|TRBJ1-2|TRBD1
CSVEWDRATYGYTF
TGCAGCGTTGAGTGGGACAGGGCCACTTATGGCTACACCTTC
>-|TRBV29-1|TRBJ1-3|-
CSSQGNGGNTIYF
TGCAGCTCGCAGGGGAACGGAGGAAACACCATATATTTT
>many|TRBV5-6|TRBJ1-1|TRBD1
CASSFSLGTGNTEAFF
TGTGCCAGCAGCTTTTCGCTCGGGACAGGGAACACTGAAGCTTTCTTT
>many|TRBV14|TRBJ1-6|-
CASSQVSYSPLHF
TGTGCCAGCAGCCAAGTCAGTTATTCACCCCTCCACTTT
>-|TRBV2|TRBJ2-7|TRBD2
CASSRGLAGRSSYEQYF
TGTGCCAGCTCCAGGGGACTAGCGGGGCGTAGCTCCTACGAGCAGTACTTC
>many|TRBV2|TRBJ2-7|-
CASFSGPYAQYF
TGTGCCAGTTTTAGCGGACCCTACGCGCAGTACTTC
>many|TRBV5-1|TRBJ2-7|-
CASSLGPPEEQYF
TGCGCCAGCAGCTTGGGACCGCCAGAAGAGCAGTACTTC
>few|TRBV11-1|TRBJ1-2|TRBD1
CAGTGYGYTF
TGTGCCGGGACAGGCTATGGCTACACCTTC
>-|TRBV29-1|TRBJ1-3|-
CSVGVSGNTIYF
TGCAGCGTTGGGGTCTCGGGAAACACCATATATTTT
>few|TRBV30|TRBJ1-1|-
CAWQIQGHAFF
TGTGCCTGGCAAATCCAGGGTCACGCTTTCTTT
>-|TRBV2|TRBJ1-5|TRBD1
CASTPPFPGQGNQPQHF
TGTGCCAGCACCCCACCCTTCCCGGGACAGGGCAATCAGCCCCAGCATTTT
>many|TRBV12-3/TRBV12-4|TRBJ2-5|-
CASRRAGETQYF
TGTGCCAGCCGACGGGCGGGAGAGACCCAGTACTTC
>many|TRBV29-1|TRBJ1-3|-
CSVAGIGSGNTIYF
TGCAGCGTTGCGGGCATCGGCTCTGGAAACACCATATATTTT
>-|TRBV7-7|TRBJ2-2|-
CASSLDPGQFF
TGTGCTAGCAGCTTAGATCCGGGACAGTTTTTT
>many|TRBV7-9|TRBJ1-2|-
CASSLGTPTKRYGYTF
TGTGCCAGCAGCCTCGGGACCCCGACCAAAAGATATGGCTACACCTTC
>-|TRBV10-3|TRBJ2-3|-
CAIMGSGKTDTQYF
TGTGCCATCATGGGTAGCGGAAAGACAGATACGCAGTATTTT
>few|TRBV25-1|TRBJ1-4|TRBD1
CASSLGRGGNEKLFF
TGTGCCAGCAGTTTGGGCAGGGGGGGTAATGAAAAACTGTTTTTT
>few|TRBV5-4|TRBJ2-2|TRBD1
CASSPEQGENTGELFF
TGTGCCAGCAGCCCCGAGCAGGGGGAAAACACCGGGGAGCTGTTTTTT
>few|TRBV12-3/TRBV12-4|TRBJ1-6|TRBD1
CASTGQGVGNSPLHF
TGTGCCAGCACAGGACAGGGGGTTGGTAATTCACCCCTCCACTTT
>many|TRBV14|TRBJ1-1|TRBD1
CASSPRQGANTEAFF
TGTGCCAGCAGCCCCAGACAGGGGGCAAACACTGAAGCTTTCTTT
>-|TRBV29-1|TRBJ2-7|-
CSVLDGTYEQYF
TGCAGCGTTCTGGACGGGACCTACGAGCAGTACTTC
>many|TRBV12-3/TRBV12-4|TRBJ1-2|-
CASSLALYGYTF
TGTGCCAGCAGTTTAGCGCTATATGGCTACACCTTC
>few|TRBV4-1|TRBJ1-6|-
CASSPRQSYNSPLHF
TGCGCCAGCAGCCCAAGACAGTCCTATAATTCACCCCTCCACTTT
>once|TRBV7-2|TRBJ2-5|-
CASSPIDTQYF
TGTGCCAGCAGCCCTATAGATACGCAGTACTTC
>many|TRBV2|TRBJ1-4|-
CASTQLQGTGEKLFF
TGTGCCAGCACTCAGTTACAGGGAACCGGTGAAAAACTGTTTTTT
>few|TRBV5-1|TRBJ2-2|TRBD1
CASSLEQGAGGELFF
TGCGCCAGCAGCCTGGAACAGGGGGCAGGCGGGGAGCTGTTTTTT
>-|TRBV6-4|TRBJ2-5|TRBD2
CACPGTRETQYF
TGTGCCTGTCCCGGGACTAGGGAGACCCAGTACTTC
>-|TRBV7-7|TRBJ2-2|-
CASSFSSGAGELFF
TGTGCCAGCAGCTTCTCCTCTGGGGCCGGGGAGCTGTTTTTT
>many|TRBV29-1|TRBJ2-2|TRBD2
CSVKLAEFNTGELFF
TGCAGCGTAAAACTAGCGGAGTTTAACACCGGGGAGCTGTTTTTT
>-|TRBV10-3|TRBJ1-6|TRBD1
CASSPAGTGGSPLHF
TGTGCCAGCTCACCAGCCGGGACAGGGGGTTCACCCCTCCACTTT
>few|TRBV19|TRBJ1-3|-
CASSMGGIRRSGNTIYF
TGTGCCAGTAGTATGGGGGGGATACGTCGCTCTGGAAACACCATATATTTT
>many|TRBV7-9|TRBJ2-7|-
CASNPRAGGEQYF
TGTGCCAGCAACCCAAGGGCAGGTGGCGAGCAGTACTTC
>once|TRBV6-5|TRBJ1-4|-
CASSYDSPSQKLFF
TGTGCCAGCAGTTACGACAGCCCAAGCCAAAAACTGTTTTTT
>many|TRBV12-3/TRBV12-4|TRBJ1-1|-
CASTLRMDSSTEAFF
TGTGCCAGCACCCTACGGATGGACAGCAGCACTGAAGCTTTCTTT
>many|TRBV6-4|TRBJ1-1|-
CASSPGGENTEAFF
TGTGCCAGCTCTCCCGGTGGGGAGAACACTGAAGCTTTCTTT
>-|TRBV29-1|TRBJ2-5|TRBD2
CSYGTSGGAGETQYF
TGCAGTTACGGGACTAGCGGGGGGGCAGGGGAGACCCAGTACTTC
>many|TRBV10-3|TRBJ1-2|-
CAVEQGLNYGYTF
TGTGCCGTAGAGCAGGGACTTAACTATGGCTACACCTTC
>-|TRBV7-9|TRBJ1-1|-
CASSLLGGDAYTEAFF
TGTGCCAGCAGCTTGTTGGGGGGCGACGCGTATACTGAAGCTTTCTTT
>-|TRBV6-5|TRBJ1-4|-
CASSSLAGPNEKLFF
TGTGCCAGCAGTTCCCTTGCAGGGCCTAATGAAAAACTGTTTTTT
>-|TRBV11-1|TRBJ1-4|-
CACSARGRTAFNEKLFF
-
>-|TRBV5-1|TRBJ1-1|TRBD1
CASSLLGTGYGMNTEAFF
TGCGCCAGCAGCTTGCTCGGGACAGGGTACGGAATGAACACTGAAGCTTTCTTT